This note documents a single T cell receptor beta chain sequence. Its target is unknown. The authors reverse transcribed all of the isolated RNA, so sequencing captured expressed TCRB transcripts. Generated by immunoSEQ multiplex PCR, the TCRdb table keeps only in-frame clones and is missing some. The sample carries about 150,000 clones, under 60% recorded once. The CDR3 loop spans 15 amino acids. Germline CDR1 SGHRS, CDR2 YFSETQ. The V gene lost 4 bases and the J gene lost 0 bases, with 11 bases spanning the gap. The data originate from a study of beta chain features in type 1 diabetes. Overall study findings and caveats: TCRB CDR3 length was moderately but significantly reduced in all four CD4+ subsets of Type 1 diabetes patients.

The specimen was Tregs from blood. The rearrangement joins TRBV5-1 to TRBJ2-1; possibly TRBD1 for D (5 bases). The receptor was derived from a man between 18 and 29 years old in good health. The CDR3 sequence is CASSIGDSSYNEQFF. The CDR3, as DNA: TGCGCCAGCAGCATAGGGGATTCCTCCTACAATGAGCAGTTCTTC.